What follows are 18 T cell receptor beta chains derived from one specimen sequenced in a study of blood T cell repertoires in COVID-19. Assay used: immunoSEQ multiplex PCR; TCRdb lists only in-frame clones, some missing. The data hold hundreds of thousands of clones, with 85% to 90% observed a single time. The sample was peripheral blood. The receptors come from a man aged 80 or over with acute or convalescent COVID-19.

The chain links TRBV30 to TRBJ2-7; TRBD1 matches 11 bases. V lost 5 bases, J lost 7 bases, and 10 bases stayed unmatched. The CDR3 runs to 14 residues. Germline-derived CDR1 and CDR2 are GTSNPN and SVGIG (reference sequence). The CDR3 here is CAWSHGQGAREQYF. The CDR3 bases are TGTGCCTGGTCCCACGGACAGGGGGCGCGGGAGCAGTACTTC.

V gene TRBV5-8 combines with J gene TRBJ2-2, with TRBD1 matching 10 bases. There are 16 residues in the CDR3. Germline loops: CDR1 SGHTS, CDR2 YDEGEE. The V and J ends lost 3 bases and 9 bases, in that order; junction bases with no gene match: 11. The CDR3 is CASSSTGTGAVRELFF. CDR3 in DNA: TGTGCCAGCAGCTCAACCGGGACAGGGGCCGTTAGGGAGCTGTTTTTT.

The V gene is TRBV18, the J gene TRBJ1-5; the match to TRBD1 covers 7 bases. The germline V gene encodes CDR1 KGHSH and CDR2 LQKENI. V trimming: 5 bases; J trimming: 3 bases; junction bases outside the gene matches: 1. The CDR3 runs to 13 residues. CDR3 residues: CASSEGANQPQHF. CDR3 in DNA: TGTGCCAGCTCAGAGGGGGCCAATCAGCCCCAGCATTTT.

The CDR3 reads CASSQPGERETQYF. The CDR3 DNA reads as TGTGCCAGCAGCCAACCCGGGGAGCGAGAGACCCAGTACTTC. This chain connects TRBV6-6 to TRBJ2-5; TRBD2 is a possible D gene (5 bases). Germline CDR1 and CDR2: MNHNY and SVGAGI (reference sequence). Trimming shortened V by 6 bases and J by 4 bases, and 15 bases separated the two germline ends. The CDR3 sequence is 14 residues long.

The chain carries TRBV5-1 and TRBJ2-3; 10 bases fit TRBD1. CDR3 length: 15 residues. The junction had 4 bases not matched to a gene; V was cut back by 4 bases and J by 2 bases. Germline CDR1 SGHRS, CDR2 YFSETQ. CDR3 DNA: TGCGCCAGCAGCCCCGGGACAGGGGTCACAGATACGCAGTATTTT. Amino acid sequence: CASSPGTGVTDTQYF.

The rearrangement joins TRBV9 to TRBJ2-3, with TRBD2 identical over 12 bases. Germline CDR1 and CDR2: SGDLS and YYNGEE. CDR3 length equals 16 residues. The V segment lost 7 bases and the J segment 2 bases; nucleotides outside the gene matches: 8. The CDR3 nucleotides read TGTGCCAGCGCCCGACTAGCGGGGGCATCCACAGATACGCAGTATTTT. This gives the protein CASARLAGASTDTQYF.

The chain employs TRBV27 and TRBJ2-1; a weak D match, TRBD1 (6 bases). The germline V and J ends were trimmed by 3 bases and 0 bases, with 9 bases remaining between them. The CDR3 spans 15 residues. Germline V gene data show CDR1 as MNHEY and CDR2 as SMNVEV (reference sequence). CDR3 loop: CASSLGTNSYNEQFF. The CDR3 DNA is TGTGCCAGCAGTTTGGGGACAAACTCCTACAATGAGCAGTTCTTC.

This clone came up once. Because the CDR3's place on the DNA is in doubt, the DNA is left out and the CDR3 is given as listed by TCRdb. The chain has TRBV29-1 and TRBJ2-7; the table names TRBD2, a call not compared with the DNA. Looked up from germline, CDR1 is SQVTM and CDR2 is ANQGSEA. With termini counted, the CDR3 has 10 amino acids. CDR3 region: CSVAGGSKYV.

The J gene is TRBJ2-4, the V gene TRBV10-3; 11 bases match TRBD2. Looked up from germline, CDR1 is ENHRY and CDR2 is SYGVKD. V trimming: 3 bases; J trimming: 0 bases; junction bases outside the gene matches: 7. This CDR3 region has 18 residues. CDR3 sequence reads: CAISENSGRVLAKNIQYF. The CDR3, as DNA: TGTGCCATCAGTGAAAATAGCGGGAGGGTCCTAGCCAAAAACATTCAGTACTTC.

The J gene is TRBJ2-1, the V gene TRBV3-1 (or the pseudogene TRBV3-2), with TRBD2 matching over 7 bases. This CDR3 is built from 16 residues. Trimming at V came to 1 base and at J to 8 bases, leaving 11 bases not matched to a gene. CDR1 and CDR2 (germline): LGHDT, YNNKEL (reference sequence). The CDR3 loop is CASSQAGGLSLDEQFF. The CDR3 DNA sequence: TGTGCCAGCAGCCAAGCGGGAGGTCTCAGCTTGGATGAGCAGTTCTTC.

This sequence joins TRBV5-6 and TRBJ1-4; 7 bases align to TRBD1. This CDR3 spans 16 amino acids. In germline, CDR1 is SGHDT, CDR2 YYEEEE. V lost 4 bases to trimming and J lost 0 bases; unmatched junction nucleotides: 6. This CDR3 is CASSGGQLTTNEKLFF. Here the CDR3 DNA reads TGTGCCAGCAGCGGGGGACAGCTAACAACTAATGAAAAACTGTTTTTT.

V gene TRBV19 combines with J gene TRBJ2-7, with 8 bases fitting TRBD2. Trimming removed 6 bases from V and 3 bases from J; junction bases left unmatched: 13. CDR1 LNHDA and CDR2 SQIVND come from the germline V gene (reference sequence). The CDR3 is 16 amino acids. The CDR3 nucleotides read TGTGCCAGTAGCCACGGGGGGGCGGGAGGCGGCTACGAGCAGTACTTC. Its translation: CASSHGGAGGGYEQYF.

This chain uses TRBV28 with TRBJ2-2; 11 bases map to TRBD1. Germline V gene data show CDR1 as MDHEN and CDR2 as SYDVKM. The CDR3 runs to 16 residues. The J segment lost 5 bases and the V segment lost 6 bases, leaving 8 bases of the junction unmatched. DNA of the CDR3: TGTGCCAGCAGACCTACGGACAGGGGGCGGACCGGGGAGCTGTTTTTT. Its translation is CASRPTDRGRTGELFF. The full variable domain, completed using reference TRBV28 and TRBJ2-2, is DVKVTQSSRYLVKRTGEKVFLECVQDMDHENMFWYRQDPGLGLRLIYFSYDVKMKEKGDIPEGYSVSREKKERFSLILESASTNQTSMYLCASRPTDRGRTGELFFGEGSRLTVL.

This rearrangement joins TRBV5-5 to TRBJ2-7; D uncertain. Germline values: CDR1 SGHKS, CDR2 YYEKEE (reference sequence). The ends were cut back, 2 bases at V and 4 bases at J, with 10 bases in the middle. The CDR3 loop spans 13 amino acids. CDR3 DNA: TGTGCCAGCAGCTTCACACCGCCTTACGAGCAGTACTTC. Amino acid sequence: CASSFTPPYEQYF. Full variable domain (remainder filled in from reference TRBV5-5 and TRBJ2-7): DAGVTQSPTHLIKTRGQQVTLRCSPISGHKSVSWYQQVLGQGPQFIFQYYEKEERGRGNFPDRFSARQFPNYSSELNVNALLLGDSALYLCASSFTPPYEQYFGPGTRLTVT.

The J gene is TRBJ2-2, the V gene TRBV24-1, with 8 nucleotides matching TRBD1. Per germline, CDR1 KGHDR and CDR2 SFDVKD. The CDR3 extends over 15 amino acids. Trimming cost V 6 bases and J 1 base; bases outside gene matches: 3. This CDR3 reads CATSRGQVNTGELFF. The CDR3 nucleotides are TGTGCCACCAGTCGGGGACAGGTGAACACCGGGGAGCTGTTTTTT.

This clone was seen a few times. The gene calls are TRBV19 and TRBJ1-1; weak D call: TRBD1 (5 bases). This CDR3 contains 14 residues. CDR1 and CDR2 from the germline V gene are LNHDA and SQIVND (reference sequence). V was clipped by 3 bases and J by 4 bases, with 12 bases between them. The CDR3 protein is CASSIGGVGTEAFF. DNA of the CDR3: TGTGCCAGTAGTATCGGGGGTGTAGGCACTGAAGCTTTCTTT.

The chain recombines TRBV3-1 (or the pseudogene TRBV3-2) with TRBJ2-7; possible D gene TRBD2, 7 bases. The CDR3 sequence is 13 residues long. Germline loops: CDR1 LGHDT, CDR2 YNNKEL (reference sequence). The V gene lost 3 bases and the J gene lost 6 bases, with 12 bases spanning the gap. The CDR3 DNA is TGTGCCAGCAGCCATCAGGGAGGGGGCGAGCAGTACTTC. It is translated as CASSHQGGGEQYF.

As DNA, the CDR3 is TGTGCCAGCACCATAAGGACAGGGCCATACAATCAGCCCCAGCATTTT. Protein: CASTIRTGPYNQPQHF. V usage is TRBV27 and J usage is TRBJ1-5; 8 bases match TRBD1. J was trimmed by 3 bases and V by 7 bases; bases with no gene match: 11. This CDR3 has 16 amino acids. CDR1 is MNHEY and CDR2 is SMNVEV in the germline V gene (reference sequence).